This passage covers 24 T cell receptor beta chains from one sample sequenced in a study of PD-1 blockade in classical Hodgkin lymphoma. Time point specified: cycle 4 day 1 (C4D1), after more than 5 weeks of nivolumab. No patient escaped relapse after autologous stem cell transplantation, and brentuximab vedotin exposure varied. Magnetic negative selection was used to purify CD8+ T cells from thawed PBMCs. Data came from immunoSEQ multiplex PCR; TCRdb stores just in-frame clones and leaves some out. This table holds some 14,000 clones, under 90% found once. Sample: CD8+ T cells from blood, taken before the fourth cycle of nivolumab. These receptors all come from a human donor with classical Hodgkin lymphoma.

The rearrangement joins TRBV5-4 to TRBJ2-1; no clear D gene. Germline assignment: CDR1 SGHNT and CDR2 YYREEE (reference sequence). CDR3 size: 12 residues. Trimming removed 4 bases from V and 7 bases from J, with 9 bases in between. This chain's CDR3 is CASSQDQNEQFF. In DNA, the CDR3 is TGTGCCAGCAGCCAGGACCAGAATGAGCAGTTCTTC.

The CDR3 loop reads CASSTGTSGLGEQYF. DNA of the CDR3: TGTGCCAGCAGCACCGGGACTAGCGGTTTGGGCGAGCAGTACTTC. The chain links TRBV7-6 to TRBJ2-7; TRBD2 matches at 11 bases. Per the germline V gene, CDR1 is SGHVS and CDR2 is FNYEAQ. The V gene end was trimmed by 5 bases and the J gene end by 6 bases; junction bases not matched to a gene: 9. The CDR3 is 15 amino acids.

J is TRBJ2-5 and V is TRBV7-9; possibly TRBD2 for D (5 bases). The CDR3 sequence is 13 residues long. The V gene lost 2 bases and the J gene lost 12 bases, with 16 bases spanning the gap. In germline, CDR1 is SEHNR, CDR2 FQNEAQ (reference sequence). The CDR3 here is CASSLIQRPGEYF. The CDR3 region has the DNA TGTGCCAGCAGCTTAATCCAGCGGCCGGGCGAGTACTTC.

This chain links TRBV10-1 with TRBJ1-1; D possibly corresponds to TRBD1 (5 bases). Per germline, CDR1 WNHNN and CDR2 SYGVQD (reference sequence). Trimming removed 3 bases at V and 4 bases at J, with 18 bases between. The CDR3 covers 16 residues. The CDR3 region is CASSDLPLPGSTEAFF. CDR3 nucleotide sequence: TGCGCCAGCAGTGATCTACCGCTGCCAGGGTCCACTGAAGCTTTCTTT.

The chain employs TRBV6-1 and TRBJ2-7, with a possible D match to TRBD1 (6 bases). The CDR3 covers 13 residues. Looked up from germline, CDR1 is MNHNS and CDR2 is SASEGT. Deletions cut 4 bases from V and 2 bases from J, with 9 bases between. In DNA, the CDR3 is TGTGCCAGCAGTGGGACAGCCACCTACGAGCAGTACTTC. Encoded protein: CASSGTATYEQYF.

The gene calls are TRBV27 and TRBJ1-4; D uncertain. Trimming cost V 3 bases and J 0 bases, with 14 bases left between them. In germline, CDR1 is MNHEY, CDR2 SMNVEV (reference sequence). The length of the CDR3 is 17 residues. The DNA of the CDR3 is TGTGCCAGCAGTTTCTCGGCGCAGCCTGCAACTAATGAAAAACTGTTTTTT. This sequence encodes CASSFSAQPATNEKLFF.

The V gene is TRBV4-2, the J gene TRBJ2-4, with 12 bases that match TRBD2. The CDR3 runs 15 residues. CDR1 is LGHNA, CDR2 YNFKEQ, per germline. Trimming cost V 2 bases and J 8 bases; bases outside gene matches: 4. CDR3 residues: CASSQLAGGEDIQYF. DNA of the CDR3: TGTGCCAGCAGCCAACTAGCGGGGGGGGAGGACATTCAGTACTTC.

The V call is TRBV28, the J call TRBJ2-7; D remains ambiguous. Trimming shortened V by 6 bases and J by 2 bases, and 17 bases separated the two germline ends. The CDR3 loop spans 15 amino acids. Germline V lookup: CDR1 MDHEN, CDR2 SYDVKM. The CDR3 nucleotides read TGTGCCAGCAGCCTTACCCGGGCCTATCCCTACGAGCAGTACTTC. As protein: CASSLTRAYPYEQYF.

This sequence joins TRBV28 and TRBJ1-6; the D gene is possibly TRBD1 (6 bases). CDR3 length equals 19 residues. Trimming took 5 bases from V and 3 from J, leaving 23 bases between them. Germline V gives CDR1 MDHEN, CDR2 SYDVKM. The DNA for the CDR3 is TGTGCCAGCAGTCACTCAGGGGAGACAAGAGGGGACTATAATTCACCCCTCCACTTT. The encoded protein is CASSHSGETRGDYNSPLHF.

This clone was counted once. The J gene is TRBJ2-1, the V gene TRBV15; the D gene is possibly TRBD2 (5 bases). The CDR3 length is 15 residues. The V gene's germline CDR1 is LNHNV and CDR2 YYDKDF (reference sequence). V was clipped by 1 base and J by 10 bases, with 17 bases between them. The CDR3 bases are TGTGCCACCAGCAGAGGGGTTGAGGGCCCTACAGAGCAGTTCTTC. Amino acid sequence: CATSRGVEGPTEQFF.

The chain couples TRBV30 to TRBJ2-5; 7 bases align to TRBD1. CDR1 and CDR2 from the germline V gene are GTSNPN and SVGIG (reference sequence). With V trimmed by 5 bases and J by 0 bases, 3 bases remained unmatched. This CDR3 region has 13 residues. The CDR3 loop is CAWGQVYQETQYF. CDR3 nucleotides: TGTGCCTGGGGACAGGTTTACCAAGAGACCCAGTACTTC.

This clone was counted a few times. V usage is TRBV11-1 and J usage is TRBJ2-1, with D possibly matching TRBD1 (6 bases). Between the trimmed V and J ends, which lost 4 bases and 2 bases, there was a span of 15 bases. This CDR3 comprises 16 residues. Germline CDR1 is SGHAT and CDR2 is FQDESV (reference sequence). The CDR3 DNA follows: TGTGCCAGCAGCTCGGTCCGGGACACGACCTACAATGAGCAGTTCTTC. The encoded protein is CASSSVRDTTYNEQFF.

The V gene is TRBV19, the J gene TRBJ2-2; TRBD2 aligns across 9 bases. Germline-derived CDR1 and CDR2 are LNHDA and SQIVND (reference sequence). This CDR3 contains 17 residues. V lost 1 base to trimming and J lost 3 bases; unmatched junction nucleotides: 6. This CDR3 reads CASSIVPGGRDTGELFF. In nucleotides, the CDR3 is TGTGCCAGTAGTATAGTCCCGGGCGGGAGGGACACCGGGGAGCTGTTTTTT.

The chain carries TRBV19 and TRBJ2-1; TRBD2 might be the D (5 bases). V lost 7 bases to trimming and J lost 7 bases, with 20 bases between them. The CDR3 runs to 15 residues. Per germline, CDR1 LNHDA and CDR2 SQIVND (reference sequence). CDR3 nucleotides: TGTGCCAGTACCCCTCTGGATAGCGAGGAGAATGAGCAGTTCTTC. Translating it yields CASTPLDSEENEQFF.

The V call is TRBV2, the J call TRBJ2-1; D is perhaps TRBD1 or TRBD2 (5 bases each). Per the germline V gene, CDR1 is SNHLY and CDR2 is FYNNEI. This CDR3 is built from 16 residues. Between the trimmed V and J ends, which lost 3 bases and 0 bases, there was a span of 12 bases. In nucleotides, the CDR3 is TGTGCCAGCAGTGACCCGGGGCTTAGCTCCTACAATGAGCAGTTCTTC. Protein sequence: CASSDPGLSSYNEQFF.

The chain employs TRBV19 and TRBJ2-1; perhaps TRBD2 as D (5 bases). V was shortened by 3 bases and J by 2 bases, with 8 bases between the two germline ends. The germline gives CDR1 LNHDA, CDR2 SQIVND (reference sequence). The CDR3 is 14 amino acids. CDR3 sequence: CASSIGLTYNEQFF. CDR3 DNA sequence: TGTGCCAGTAGTATCGGACTGACCTACAATGAGCAGTTCTTC.

The rearrangement joins TRBV27 to TRBJ2-7, with D possibly TRBD2 on 5 matching bases. The V and J ends lost 5 bases and 4 bases respectively, with 12 bases between them. Germline V gene data show CDR1 as MNHEY and CDR2 as SMNVEV (reference sequence). The CDR3 contains 13 residues. DNA for the CDR3: TGTGCCAGCAGTAGCGGTGGAGGTTACGAGCAGTACTTC. It yields the protein CASSSGGGYEQYF.

The rearrangement links TRBV5-4 to TRBJ2-1, with 7 bases identical to TRBD1. Germline loops: CDR1 SGHNT, CDR2 YYREEE (reference sequence). J gave up 3 bases and V 2 bases, and 5 bases lay outside the gene matches. The CDR3 is made up of 15 amino acids. DNA for the CDR3: TGTGCCAGCAGCTTACAGGGGAAAATCTACAATGAGCAGTTCTTC. Residues: CASSLQGKIYNEQFF.

The chain uses TRBV10-3 and TRBJ1-4; D is possibly TRBD1 (5 bases). Looked up from germline, CDR1 is ENHRY and CDR2 is SYGVKD. V was pared by 0 bases and J by 6 bases, with 14 bases between. CDR3 length: 16 residues. This chain's CDR3 is CAISESRGAGDEKLFF. For the CDR3, the DNA is TGTGCCATCAGTGAGTCGAGAGGGGCGGGGGATGAAAAACTGTTTTTT.

The gene calls are TRBV27 and TRBJ1-4; tentative D call: TRBD1 (5 bases). Germline CDR1 and CDR2: MNHEY and SMNVEV (reference sequence). Trimming removed 3 bases from V and 9 bases from J, with 23 bases in between. The CDR3 is 17 residues long. The CDR3 DNA follows: TGTGCCAGCAGTTTCGGCAGACCTCCGGGGGTTCCCCAAAAACTGTTTTTT. Amino acid sequence: CASSFGRPPGVPQKLFF.

This clone was recorded a few times. V usage is TRBV5-1 and J usage is TRBJ2-1; D gene uncertain. Germline V gives CDR1 SGHRS, CDR2 YFSETQ. The CDR3 is 14 amino acids. V was trimmed by 0 bases and J by 2 bases, leaving 6 bases between them. The CDR3 protein is CASSLEETYNEQFF. For the CDR3, the DNA is TGCGCCAGCAGCTTGGAGGAGACCTACAATGAGCAGTTCTTC.

The gene calls are TRBV6-5 and TRBJ1-1; D unresolved. CDR3 size: 15 residues. The V gene lost 5 bases and the J gene lost 1 base, with 14 bases spanning the gap. CDR1 is MNHEY, CDR2 SVGAGI, per germline. The CDR3 sequence: CASSNPGVGNTEAFF. In DNA, the CDR3 is TGTGCCAGCAGTAACCCAGGAGTCGGGAACACTGAAGCTTTCTTT.

The chain recombines TRBV11-2 with TRBJ2-2, with TRBD2 matching over 10 bases. The CDR3 totals 19 residues. Trimming at V came to 3 bases and at J to 2 bases, leaving 12 bases not matched to a gene. Per germline, CDR1 SGHAT and CDR2 FQNNGV. DNA for the CDR3: TGTGCCAGCAGCTTTGAACTAGCGGGACATCTCATAAACACCGGGGAGCTGTTTTTT. This encodes CASSFELAGHLINTGELFF.

J is TRBJ2-7 and V is TRBV2; D is undetermined. Germline V gene lookup returns CDR1 SNHLY and CDR2 FYNNEI. V lost 0 bases and J 2 bases, leaving 5 bases between the germline ends. The CDR3 consists of 13 residues. The CDR3 bases are TGTGCCAGCAGTGAAGCCTGGACCTACGAGCAGTACTTC. Translation: CASSEAWTYEQYF.